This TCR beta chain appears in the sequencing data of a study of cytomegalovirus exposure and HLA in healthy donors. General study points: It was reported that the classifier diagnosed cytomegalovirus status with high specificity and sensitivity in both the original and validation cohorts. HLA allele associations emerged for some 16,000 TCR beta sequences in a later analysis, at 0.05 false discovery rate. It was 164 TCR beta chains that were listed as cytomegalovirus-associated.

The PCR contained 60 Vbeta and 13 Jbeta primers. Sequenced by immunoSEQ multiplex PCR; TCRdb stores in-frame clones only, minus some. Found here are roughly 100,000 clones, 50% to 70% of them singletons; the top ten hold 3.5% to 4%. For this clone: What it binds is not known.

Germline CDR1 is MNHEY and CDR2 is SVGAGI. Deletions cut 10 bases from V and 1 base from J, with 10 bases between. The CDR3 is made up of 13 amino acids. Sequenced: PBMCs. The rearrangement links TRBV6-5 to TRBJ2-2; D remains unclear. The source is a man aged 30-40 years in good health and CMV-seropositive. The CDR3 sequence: CATSSGNTGELFF. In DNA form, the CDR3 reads TGTGCCACATCCTCAGGGAACACCGGGGAGCTGTTTTTT.